Listed here are 24 T cell receptor beta chains from one sample, sequenced in a study of identical twins. TCRdb used MiXCR to reprocess the 5' RACE reads, holding one entry per CDR3 protein. This table holds 690,000 or so distinct CDR3 sequences, less than 10% found once. The same specimen was also included in a second study, on yellow fever vaccine responses in identical twins.

The sequencing sample was made of PBMCs. The source of these receptors is a woman in her late teens or twenties in good health.

In its sample, this clonotype was seen many times. The genes are TRBV9 and TRBJ2-1; either TRBD1 or TRBD2 may supply D (5 bases each). Per germline, CDR1 SGDLS and CDR2 YYNGEE. Trimming removed 2 bases at V and 1 base at J, with 7 bases between. The CDR3 totals 14 residues. The CDR3 DNA follows: TGTGCCAGCAGCGTCGAGGGGTCCTACAATGAGCAGTTCTTC. As protein: CASSVEGSYNEQFF. Complete variable domain (other parts from reference TRBV9 and TRBJ2-1): DSGVTQTPKHLITATGQRVTLRCSPRSGDLSVYWYQQSLDQGLQFLIQYYNGEERAKGNILERFSAQQFPDLHSELNLSSLELGDSALYFCASSVEGSYNEQFFGPGTRLTVL.

This clonotype was counted at least ten times. The chain carries TRBV7-9 and TRBJ2-7; the D gene is possibly TRBD1 (6 bases). The V end lost 4 bases, the J end lost 4 bases, and 11 bases lay between the germline ends. This CDR3 contains 13 residues. The germline V gene encodes CDR1 SEHNR and CDR2 FQNEAQ (reference sequence). The CDR3 loop is CASSSSGAYEQYF. The CDR3 nucleotides read TGTGCCAGCAGCTCCTCAGGGGCTTACGAGCAGTACTTC.

This clonotype was picked up a small number of times. The chain couples TRBV20-1 to TRBJ2-1; D perhaps matches TRBD2 (5 bases). This CDR3 contains 15 residues. Deletions cut 6 bases from V and 2 bases from J, with 17 bases between. The germline CDR1 and CDR2 sequences are DFQATT and SNEGSKA (reference sequence). The CDR3 region has the DNA TGCAGTGCCGAGGGTTACCAGCTTCCCTACAATGAGCAGTTCTTC. Protein product: CSAEGYQLPYNEQFF.

This clonotype was counted only a few times. V usage is TRBV11-2 and J usage is TRBJ2-5, with D possibly TRBD2 on 6 matching bases. Between the trimmed V and J ends, which lost 4 bases and 2 bases, there was a span of 11 bases. The length of the CDR3 is 14 residues. CDR1 and CDR2 from the germline V gene are SGHAT and FQNNGV. The CDR3 here is CASSSWGGQETQYF. CDR3 coding DNA: TGTGCCAGCAGCTCATGGGGAGGACAAGAGACCCAGTACTTC.

This clonotype has just a few counts. The rearrangement uses TRBV10-3 and TRBJ1-2, with 7 positions matching TRBD1. The CDR3 loop spans 15 amino acids. V shed 0 bases and J 2 bases; nucleotides not matched to a gene: 3. From germline, CDR1 is ENHRY and CDR2 SYGVKD. As DNA, the CDR3 is TGTGCCATCAGTGAGTCGGTAGGGGGCAACTATGGCTACACCTTC. Protein: CAISESVGGNYGYTF.

This clonotype came up many times. The V call is TRBV7-9, the J call TRBJ2-4; tentatively, D is TRBD1 (5 bases). Between the trimmed V and J ends, which lost 2 bases and 4 bases, there was a span of 9 bases. Germline CDR1 is SEHNR and CDR2 is FQNEAQ (reference sequence). The CDR3 covers 14 residues. Here the CDR3 reads CASSLSQAKNIQYF. In nucleotides, the CDR3 is TGTGCCAGCAGCTTATCACAGGCTAAAAACATTCAGTACTTC. Based on the CDR3 plus reference TRBV7-9 and TRBJ2-4, the full variable domain is DTGVSQNPRHKITKRGQNVTFRCDPISEHNRLYWYRQTLGQGPEFLTYFQNEAQLEKSRLLSDRFSAERPKGSFSTLEIQRTEQGDSAMYLCASSLSQAKNIQYFGAGTRLSVL.

In its sample, this clonotype was seen a few times. The rearrangement joins TRBV7-9 to TRBJ2-3; D perhaps matches TRBD1 (5 bases). The germline V gene has CDR1 SEHNR and CDR2 FQNEAQ (reference sequence). Trimming removed 5 bases at V and 2 bases at J, with 20 bases between. The CDR3 spans 17 residues. The CDR3 region is CASSDPTDPGLTDTQYF. The CDR3 DNA reads as TGTGCCAGCAGCGACCCGACCGATCCAGGGCTCACAGATACGCAGTATTTT.

This clonotype occurred a few times. This chain uses TRBV9 with TRBJ1-6; possibly TRBD1 for D (6 bases). The CDR3 covers 16 residues. V lost 6 bases to trimming and J lost 7 bases, with 20 bases between them. CDR1 is SGDLS and CDR2 is YYNGEE in the germline V gene. For the CDR3, the DNA is TGTGCCAGCACCTCTTTCCTGGGGGCGGACAATTCACCCCTCCACTTT. Its translation is CASTSFLGADNSPLHF.

There are many counts of this clonotype. The chain employs TRBV20-1 and TRBJ2-7, with a weak D call TRBD1 (6 bases). This CDR3 is built from 13 residues. Germline V CDR1 and CDR2: DFQATT, SNEGSKA (reference sequence). V dropped 0 bases and J dropped 4 bases, with 10 bases sitting between them. CDR3 loop: CSARERTDYEQYF. The CDR3 DNA follows: TGCAGTGCTAGAGAAAGGACAGATTACGAGCAGTACTTC.

This clonotype occurred many times. This chain connects TRBV12-3 or TRBV12-4 to TRBJ2-2; D gene ambiguous. The ends were cut back, 1 base at V and 1 base at J, with 7 bases in the middle. This CDR3 comprises 15 residues. The CDR3 DNA reads as TGTGCCAGCAGTTTAGGGAACAGGAACACCGGGGAGCTGTTTTTT. It is translated as CASSLGNRNTGELFF.

CDR3 loop: CASSPVGEGSDEQYF. The CDR3 DNA reads as TGTGCCAGCAGCCCGGTTGGGGAGGGCAGCGACGAGCAGTACTTC. The chain employs TRBV11-2 and TRBJ2-7, with 7 bases aligning to TRBD2. This CDR3 has 15 amino acids. Germline V gene lookup returns CDR1 SGHAT and CDR2 FQNNGV. J lost 5 bases, V lost 5 bases, and 12 bases had no gene match.

This chain's CDR3 is CASSSSRNEQFF. CDR3 nucleotide sequence: TGTGCCAGCAGCTCTTCTAGGAATGAGCAGTTCTTC. J is TRBJ2-1 and V is TRBV7-2, with D unclear. The CDR3 totals 12 residues. The ends were cut back, 4 bases at V and 7 bases at J, with 8 bases in the middle. Germline lookup yields CDR1 SGHTA and CDR2 FQGNSA. Together with reference TRBV7-2 and TRBJ2-1, the CDR3 gives the full variable domain: GAGVSQSPSNKVTEKGKDVELRCDPISGHTALYWYRQSLGQGLEFLIYFQGNSAPDKSGLPSDRFSAERTGGSVSTLTIQRTQQEDSAVYLCASSSSRNEQFFGPGTRLTVL.

This clonotype was observed at least ten times. The rearrangement uses TRBV20-1 and TRBJ2-3; 8 bases agree with TRBD2. Germline assignment: CDR1 DFQATT and CDR2 SNEGSKA (reference sequence). V dropped 7 bases and J dropped 1; count of bases not matched to a gene: 1. The CDR3 is 12 residues long. For the CDR3, the DNA is TGCAGTGTCGGGGGGGGCACAGATACGCAGTATTTT. Translated, it gives CSVGGGTDTQYF.

The chain recombines TRBV29-1 with TRBJ2-7, with TRBD1 matching over 9 bases. CDR3 length: 15 amino acids. Germline CDR1 and CDR2: SQVTM and ANQGSEA. V was clipped by 6 bases and J by 3 bases; unmatched bases: 12. The CDR3, as DNA: TGCAGCGTCCCAGGGGGACAGGGTGGGGGCTACGAGCAGTACTTC. Protein: CSVPGGQGGGYEQYF.

This clonotype was detected ten times or more. The V gene is TRBV4-3, the J gene TRBJ2-1; 13 bases align to TRBD2. Germline values: CDR1 LGHNA, CDR2 YSLEER. The CDR3 loop spans 17 amino acids. J lost 9 bases, V lost 3 bases, and 11 bases had no gene match. The DNA for the CDR3 is TGCGCCAGCAGCCAGGAAACTAGCGGGAGGGCCTCGGGTGAGCAGTTCTTC. Its protein is CASSQETSGRASGEQFF.

This clonotype was seen repeatedly, ten times or more. The V gene is TRBV6-5, the J gene TRBJ2-3; 10 bases match TRBD1. The V segment lost 3 bases and the J segment 4 bases; nucleotides outside the gene matches: 4. The CDR3 covers 15 residues. In germline, CDR1 is MNHEY, CDR2 SVGAGI. The CDR3 coding sequence is TGTGCCAGCAGTTATGCCGGGACAGGGGCAGATACGCAGTATTTT. Protein sequence: CASSYAGTGADTQYF.

The V gene is TRBV5-1, the J gene TRBJ2-7; the D gene is possibly TRBD1 (6 bases). V lost 4 bases and J 4 bases, leaving 18 bases between the germline ends. The CDR3 is 15 amino acids. The V gene's germline CDR1 is SGHRS and CDR2 YFSETQ. CDR3 nucleotide sequence: TGCGCCAGCAGCACGACAGGCCTAAGTTCTTACGAGCAGTACTTC. It translates to CASSTTGLSSYEQYF.

This clonotype was observed a handful of times. V is TRBV12-3 or TRBV12-4 and J is TRBJ2-2; 7 bases line up with TRBD2. V lost 6 bases to trimming and J lost 7 bases; unmatched junction nucleotides: 11. The length of the CDR3 is 15 residues. CDR3 DNA: TGTGCCAGCAGCCCTGGGGCGGGGGAAATCGGGGAGCTGTTTTTT. This codes for CASSPGAGEIGELFF.

The CDR3 reads CASSYEGVRQETQYF. The CDR3 DNA is TGTGCCAGCAGTTACGAAGGGGTTCGGCAAGAGACCCAGTACTTC. The chain has TRBV6-2 or TRBV6-3 and TRBJ2-5; D is possibly TRBD1 (5 bases). This CDR3 contains 15 residues. V lost 2 bases and J 2 bases, leaving 12 bases between the germline ends. Looked up from germline, CDR1 is MNHEY and CDR2 is SVGEGT.

This clonotype was seen at least ten times. The chain joins TRBV27 to TRBJ2-7, with D perhaps TRBD1 or TRBD2 (5 bases each). The germline V gene has CDR1 MNHEY and CDR2 SMNVEV (reference sequence). V gave up 5 bases and J gave up 0 bases, with 14 bases separating them. The CDR3 length is 15 residues. CDR3 bases: TGTGCCAGCAGTCTCGGGACGGAAAACTCCTACGAGCAGTACTTC. This sequence encodes CASSLGTENSYEQYF.

The V gene is TRBV27, the J gene TRBJ2-7; D possibly matches TRBD1 or TRBD2 (5 bases each). Germline V gives CDR1 MNHEY, CDR2 SMNVEV (reference sequence). Trimming shortened V by 0 bases and J by 3 bases, and 15 bases separated the two germline ends. This CDR3 is 16 amino acids long. In nucleotides, the CDR3 is TGTGCCAGCAGTTTATCGTGGGGGACCGAGGGCTACGAGCAGTACTTC. Protein sequence: CASSLSWGTEGYEQYF.

The V and J genes are TRBV28 and TRBJ2-7; 11 positions match TRBD2. Per germline, CDR1 MDHEN and CDR2 SYDVKM. The CDR3 length is 15 residues. V was pared by 4 bases and J by 5 bases, with 7 bases of the junction left unmatched. CDR3 sequence (DNA): TGTGCCAGCAGTTCCCCAGGACTAGCGGGTGACGAGCAGTACTTC. The encoded protein is CASSSPGLAGDEQYF.

This clonotype was counted only a few times. This chain joins TRBV15 and TRBJ2-1; D not certain. With 7 bases removed from V and 5 bases from J, the gap between germline ends came to 15 bases. This CDR3 spans 14 amino acids. CDR1 LNHNV and CDR2 YYDKDF come from the germline V gene (reference sequence). The chain's CDR3 is CATMERRGNNEQFF. In DNA, the CDR3 is TGTGCCACCATGGAGCGCCGAGGCAACAATGAGCAGTTCTTC.

The V call is TRBV4-3, the J call TRBJ2-1; 7 bases align to TRBD2. Germline V gene sequence: CDR1 LGHNA, CDR2 YSLEER. Trimming cost V 0 bases and J 7 bases; bases outside gene matches: 12. The CDR3 has 17 residues. The chain's CDR3 is CASSQDRDGRDKNEQFF. In DNA, the CDR3 is TGCGCCAGCAGCCAAGATCGAGATGGGAGGGATAAGAATGAGCAGTTCTTC.